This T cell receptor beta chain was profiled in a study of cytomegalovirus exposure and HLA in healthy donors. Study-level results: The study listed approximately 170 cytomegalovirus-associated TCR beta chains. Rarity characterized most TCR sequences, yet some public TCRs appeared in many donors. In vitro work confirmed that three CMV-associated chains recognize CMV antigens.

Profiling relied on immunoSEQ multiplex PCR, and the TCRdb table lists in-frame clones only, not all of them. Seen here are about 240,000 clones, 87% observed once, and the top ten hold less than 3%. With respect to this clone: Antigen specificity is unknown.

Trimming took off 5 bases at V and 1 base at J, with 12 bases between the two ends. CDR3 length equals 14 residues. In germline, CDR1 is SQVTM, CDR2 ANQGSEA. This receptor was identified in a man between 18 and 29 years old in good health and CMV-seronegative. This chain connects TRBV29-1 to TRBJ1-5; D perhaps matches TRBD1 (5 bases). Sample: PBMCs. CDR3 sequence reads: CSVRDRGSNQPQHF. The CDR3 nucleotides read TGCAGCGTTCGTGACCGGGGGAGCAATCAGCCCCAGCATTTT.